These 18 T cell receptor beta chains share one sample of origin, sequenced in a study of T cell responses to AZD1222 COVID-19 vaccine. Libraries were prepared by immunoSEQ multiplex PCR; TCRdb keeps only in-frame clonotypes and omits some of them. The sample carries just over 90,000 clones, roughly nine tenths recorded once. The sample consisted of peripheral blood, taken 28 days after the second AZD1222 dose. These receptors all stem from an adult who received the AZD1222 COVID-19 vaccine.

The DNA of the CDR3 is TGTGCCAGCTCACCGGGGCAGGGCCCGGATGGCTACACCTTC. Protein product: CASSPGQGPDGYTF. The chain has TRBV18 and TRBJ1-2; a possible D gene is TRBD1 (5 bases). CDR3 length equals 14 residues. Looked up from germline, CDR1 is KGHSH and CDR2 is LQKENI. Trimming pared 3 bases from V and 6 bases from J, leaving 14 bases between.

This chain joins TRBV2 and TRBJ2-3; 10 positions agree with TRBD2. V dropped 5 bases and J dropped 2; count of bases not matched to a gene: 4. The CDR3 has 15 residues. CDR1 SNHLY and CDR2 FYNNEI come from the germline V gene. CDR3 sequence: CASSPGLAYTDTQYF. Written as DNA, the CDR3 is TGTGCCAGCAGTCCGGGACTAGCGTACACAGATACGCAGTATTTT.

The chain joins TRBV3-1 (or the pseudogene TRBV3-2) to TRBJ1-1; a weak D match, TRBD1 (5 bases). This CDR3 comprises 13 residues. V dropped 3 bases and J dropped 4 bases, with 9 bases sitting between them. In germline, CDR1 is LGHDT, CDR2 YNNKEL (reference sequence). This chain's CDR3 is CASSHSGGTEAFF. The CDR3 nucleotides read TGTGCCAGCAGCCATAGCGGGGGCACTGAAGCTTTCTTT.

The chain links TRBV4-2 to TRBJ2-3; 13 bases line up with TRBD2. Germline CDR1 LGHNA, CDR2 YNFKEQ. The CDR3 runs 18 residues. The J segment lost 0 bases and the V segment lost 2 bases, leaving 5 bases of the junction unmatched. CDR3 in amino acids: CASSQRTSGGVSTDTQYF. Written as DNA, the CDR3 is TGTGCCAGCAGCCAACGTACTAGCGGGGGGGTTAGCACAGATACGCAGTATTTT.

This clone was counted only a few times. The chain's CDR3 is CASSQAFWETQYF. CDR3 in DNA: TGTGCCAGCAGCCAAGCGTTTTGGGAGACCCAGTACTTC. The gene calls are TRBV3-1 (or the pseudogene TRBV3-2) and TRBJ2-5; D unresolved. This CDR3 contains 13 residues. Between the trimmed V and J ends, which lost 1 base and 5 bases, there was a span of 8 bases. Germline V lookup: CDR1 LGHDT, CDR2 YNNKEL (reference sequence).

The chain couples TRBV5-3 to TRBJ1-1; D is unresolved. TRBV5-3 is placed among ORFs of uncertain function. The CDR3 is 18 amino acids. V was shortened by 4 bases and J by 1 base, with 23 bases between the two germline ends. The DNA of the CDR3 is TGTGCCAGAAGCCCCCCGCCCCCTACAGCGACCAAGAACACTGAAGCTTTCTTT. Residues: CARSPPPPTATKNTEAFF.

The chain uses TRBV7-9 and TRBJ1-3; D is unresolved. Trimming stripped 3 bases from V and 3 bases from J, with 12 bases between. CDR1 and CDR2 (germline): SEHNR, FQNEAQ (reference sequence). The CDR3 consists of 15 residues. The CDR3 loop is CASSFTAISGNTIYF. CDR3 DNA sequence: TGTGCCAGCAGCTTCACCGCCATCAGTGGAAACACCATATATTTT.

The DNA of the CDR3 is TGTGCCTGGAGTGTACTGGACAGCCCGTACGAGCAGTACTTC. This sequence encodes CAWSVLDSPYEQYF. The V gene is TRBV30, the J gene TRBJ2-7; TRBD1 is a possible D gene (6 bases). Trimming took 0 bases from V and 4 from J, leaving 13 bases between them. This CDR3 contains 14 residues. Looked up from germline, CDR1 is GTSNPN and CDR2 is SVGIG (reference sequence).

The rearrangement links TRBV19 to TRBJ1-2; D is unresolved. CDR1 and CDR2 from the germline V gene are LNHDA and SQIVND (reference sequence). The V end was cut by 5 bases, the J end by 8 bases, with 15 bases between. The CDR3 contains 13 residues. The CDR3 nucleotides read TGTGCCAGTAGTCGACTATCACTACGGGGCTACACCTTC. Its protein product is CASSRLSLRGYTF.

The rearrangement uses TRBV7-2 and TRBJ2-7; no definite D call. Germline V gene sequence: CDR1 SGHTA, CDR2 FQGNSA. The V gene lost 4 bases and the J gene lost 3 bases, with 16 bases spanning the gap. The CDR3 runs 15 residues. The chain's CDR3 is CASSSSLASGYEQYF. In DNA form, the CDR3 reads TGTGCCAGCAGCTCAAGTTTGGCTTCGGGCTACGAGCAGTACTTC.

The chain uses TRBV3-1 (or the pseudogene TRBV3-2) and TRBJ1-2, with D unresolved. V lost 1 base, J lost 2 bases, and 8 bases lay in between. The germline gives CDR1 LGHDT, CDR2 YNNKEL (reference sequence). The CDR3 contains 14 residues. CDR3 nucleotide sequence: TGTGCCAGCAGCCAAGTATACGGGAACTATGGCTACACCTTC. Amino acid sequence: CASSQVYGNYGYTF.

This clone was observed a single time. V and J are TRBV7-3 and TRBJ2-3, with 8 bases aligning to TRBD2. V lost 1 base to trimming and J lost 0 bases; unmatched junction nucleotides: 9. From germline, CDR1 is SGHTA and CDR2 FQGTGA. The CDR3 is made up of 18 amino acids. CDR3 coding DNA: TGTGCCAGCAGCTTAAGACCACTAGCGGAGGATAGCACAGATACGCAGTATTTT. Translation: CASSLRPLAEDSTDTQYF.

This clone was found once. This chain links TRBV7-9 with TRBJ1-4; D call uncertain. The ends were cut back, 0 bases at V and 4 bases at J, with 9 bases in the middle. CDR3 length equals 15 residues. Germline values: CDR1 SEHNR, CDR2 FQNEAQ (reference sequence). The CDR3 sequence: CASSLAPWVNEKLFF. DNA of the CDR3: TGTGCCAGCAGCTTAGCGCCATGGGTTAATGAAAAACTGTTTTTT.

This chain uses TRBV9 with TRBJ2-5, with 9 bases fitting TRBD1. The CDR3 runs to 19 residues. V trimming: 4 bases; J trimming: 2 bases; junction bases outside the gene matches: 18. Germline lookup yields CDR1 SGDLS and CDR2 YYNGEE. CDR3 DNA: TGTGCCAGCAGCCACCCCCGGACAGGGGCCTCCCAGAGGCAAGAGACCCAGTACTTC. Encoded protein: CASSHPRTGASQRQETQYF.

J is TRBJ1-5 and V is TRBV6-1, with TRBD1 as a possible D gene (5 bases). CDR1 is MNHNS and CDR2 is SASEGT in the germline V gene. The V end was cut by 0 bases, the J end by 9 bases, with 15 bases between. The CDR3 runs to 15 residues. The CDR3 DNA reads TGTGCCAGCAGTGAAGCGCCAGGGTTTAATGGGCCCCAGCATTTT. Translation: CASSEAPGFNGPQHF.

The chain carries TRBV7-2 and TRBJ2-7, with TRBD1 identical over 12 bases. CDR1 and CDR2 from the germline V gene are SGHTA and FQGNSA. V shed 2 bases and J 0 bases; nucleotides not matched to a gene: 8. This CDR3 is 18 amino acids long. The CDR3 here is CASSLRDRGLLSSYEQYF. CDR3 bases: TGTGCCAGCAGCTTAAGGGACAGGGGGCTACTGAGCTCCTACGAGCAGTACTTC. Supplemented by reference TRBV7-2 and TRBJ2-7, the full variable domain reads GAGVSQSPSNKVTEKGKDVELRCDPISGHTALYWYRQSLGQGLEFLIYFQGNSAPDKSGLPSDRFSAERTGGSVSTLTIQRTQQEDSAVYLCASSLRDRGLLSSYEQYFGPGTRLTVT.

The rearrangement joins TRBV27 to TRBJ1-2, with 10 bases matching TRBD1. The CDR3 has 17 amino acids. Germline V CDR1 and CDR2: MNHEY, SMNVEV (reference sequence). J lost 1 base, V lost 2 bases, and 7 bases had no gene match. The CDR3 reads CASSLSRTGGYNYGYTF. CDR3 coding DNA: TGTGCCAGCAGTTTAAGCCGGACAGGGGGATATAACTATGGCTACACCTTC.

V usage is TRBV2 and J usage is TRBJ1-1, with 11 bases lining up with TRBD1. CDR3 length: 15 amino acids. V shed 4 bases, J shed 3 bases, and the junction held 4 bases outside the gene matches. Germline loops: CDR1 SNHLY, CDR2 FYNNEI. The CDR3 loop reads CASSAGQGGDTEAFF. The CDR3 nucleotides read TGTGCCAGCAGTGCGGGACAGGGGGGAGACACTGAAGCTTTCTTT.